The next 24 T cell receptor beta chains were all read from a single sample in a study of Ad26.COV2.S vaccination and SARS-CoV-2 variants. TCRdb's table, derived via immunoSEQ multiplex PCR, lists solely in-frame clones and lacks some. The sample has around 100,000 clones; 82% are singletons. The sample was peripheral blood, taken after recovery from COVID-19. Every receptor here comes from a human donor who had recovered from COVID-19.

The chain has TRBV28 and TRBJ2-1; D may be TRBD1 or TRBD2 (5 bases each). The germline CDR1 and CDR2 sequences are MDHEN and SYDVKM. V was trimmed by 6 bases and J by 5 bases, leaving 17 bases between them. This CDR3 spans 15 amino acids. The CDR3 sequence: CASSEAPGTHNEQFF. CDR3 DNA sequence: TGTGCCAGCAGCGAAGCACCCGGGACCCACAATGAGCAGTTCTTC.

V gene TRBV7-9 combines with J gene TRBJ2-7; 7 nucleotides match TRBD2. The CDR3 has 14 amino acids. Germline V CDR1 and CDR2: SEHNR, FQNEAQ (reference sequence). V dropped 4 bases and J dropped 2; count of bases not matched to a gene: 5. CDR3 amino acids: CASSSSGAPYEQYF. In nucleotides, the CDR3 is TGTGCCAGCAGCTCCAGCGGGGCCCCCTACGAGCAGTACTTC.

The CDR3 DNA is TGCGCCAGCAGCAGACAGTGGGACACTGAAGCTTTCTTT. It translates to CASSRQWDTEAFF. The chain uses TRBV4-3 and TRBJ1-1; TRBD1 is a possible D gene (5 bases). The CDR3 has 13 amino acids. CDR1 and CDR2 (germline): LGHNA, YSLEER. Trimming took off 5 bases at V and 3 bases at J, with 10 bases between the two ends.

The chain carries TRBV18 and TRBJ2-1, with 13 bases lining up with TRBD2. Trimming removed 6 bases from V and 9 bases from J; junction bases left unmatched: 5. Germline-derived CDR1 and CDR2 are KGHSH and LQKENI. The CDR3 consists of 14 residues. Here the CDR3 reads CASSRTSGRVEQFF. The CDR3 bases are TGTGCCAGCTCTCGGACTAGCGGGAGAGTTGAGCAGTTCTTC.

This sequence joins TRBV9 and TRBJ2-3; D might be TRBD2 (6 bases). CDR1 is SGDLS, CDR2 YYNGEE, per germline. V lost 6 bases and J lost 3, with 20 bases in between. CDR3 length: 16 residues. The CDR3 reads CASTSSVGRSTDTQYF. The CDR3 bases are TGTGCCAGCACCTCAAGTGTCGGGAGAAGTACAGATACGCAGTATTTT.

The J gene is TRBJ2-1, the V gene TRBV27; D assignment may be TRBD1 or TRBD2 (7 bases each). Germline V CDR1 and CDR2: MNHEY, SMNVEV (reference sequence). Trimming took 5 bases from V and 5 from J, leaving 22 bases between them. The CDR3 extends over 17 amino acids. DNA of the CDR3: TGTGCCAGCAGTCGCAGTTTCGTCAGCGGGACAGACAATGAGCAGTTCTTC. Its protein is CASSRSFVSGTDNEQFF.

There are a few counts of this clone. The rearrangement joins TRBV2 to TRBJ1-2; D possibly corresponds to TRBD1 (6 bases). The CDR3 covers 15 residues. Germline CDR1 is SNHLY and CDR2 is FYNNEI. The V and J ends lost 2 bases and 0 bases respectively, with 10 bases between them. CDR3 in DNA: TGTGCCAGCAGTGAAACAGGGCGTCCTAACTATGGCTACACCTTC. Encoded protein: CASSETGRPNYGYTF.

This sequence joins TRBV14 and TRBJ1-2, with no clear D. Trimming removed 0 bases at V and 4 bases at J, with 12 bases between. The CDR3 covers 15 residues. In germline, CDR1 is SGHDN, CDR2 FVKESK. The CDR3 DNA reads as TGTGCCAGCAGCCAAGAGATAGTCGGCCTCTATGGCTACACCTTC. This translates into CASSQEIVGLYGYTF.

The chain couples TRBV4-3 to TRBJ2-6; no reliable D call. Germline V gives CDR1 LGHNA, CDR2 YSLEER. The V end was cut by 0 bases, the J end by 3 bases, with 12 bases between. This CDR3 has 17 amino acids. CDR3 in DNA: TGCGCCAGCAGCCAAGATCTCCTGGGCTATGGGGCCAACGTCCTGACTTTC. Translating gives CASSQDLLGYGANVLTF.

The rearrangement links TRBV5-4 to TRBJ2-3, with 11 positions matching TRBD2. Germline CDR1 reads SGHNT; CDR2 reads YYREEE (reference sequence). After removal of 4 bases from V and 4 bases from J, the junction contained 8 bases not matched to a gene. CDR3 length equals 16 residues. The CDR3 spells CASSPQLAGVSDTQYF. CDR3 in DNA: TGTGCCAGCAGCCCCCAACTAGCGGGAGTGTCAGATACGCAGTATTTT.

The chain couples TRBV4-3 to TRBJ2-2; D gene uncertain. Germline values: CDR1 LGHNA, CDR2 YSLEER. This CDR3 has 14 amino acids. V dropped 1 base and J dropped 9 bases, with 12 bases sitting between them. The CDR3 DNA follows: TGCGCCAGCAGCCAAGCTGAGATAGTCAGGGAGCTGTTTTTT. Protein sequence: CASSQAEIVRELFF.

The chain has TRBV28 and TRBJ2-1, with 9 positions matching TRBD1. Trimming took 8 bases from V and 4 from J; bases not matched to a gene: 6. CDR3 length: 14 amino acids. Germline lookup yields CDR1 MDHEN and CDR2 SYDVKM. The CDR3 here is CASGRDRVYNEQFF. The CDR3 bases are TGTGCCAGCGGCAGGGACAGGGTATACAATGAGCAGTTCTTC.

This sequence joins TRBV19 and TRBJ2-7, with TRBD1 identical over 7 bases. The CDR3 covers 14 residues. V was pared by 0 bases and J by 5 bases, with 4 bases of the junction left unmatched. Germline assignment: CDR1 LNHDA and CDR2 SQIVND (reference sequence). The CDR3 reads CASSIDTGVDEQYF. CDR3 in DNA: TGTGCCAGTAGTATAGACACAGGGGTGGACGAGCAGTACTTC.

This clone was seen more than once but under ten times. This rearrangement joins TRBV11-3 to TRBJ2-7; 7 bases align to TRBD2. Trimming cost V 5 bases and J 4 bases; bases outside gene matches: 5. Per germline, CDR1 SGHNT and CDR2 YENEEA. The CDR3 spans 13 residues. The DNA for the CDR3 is TGTGCCAGCAGCCACCGGACTAGTTACGAGCAGTACTTC. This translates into CASSHRTSYEQYF.

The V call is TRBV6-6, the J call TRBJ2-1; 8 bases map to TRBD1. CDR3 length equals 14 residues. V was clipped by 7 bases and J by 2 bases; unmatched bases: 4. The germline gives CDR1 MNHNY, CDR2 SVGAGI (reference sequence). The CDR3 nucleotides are TGTGCCAGCACCGACAGGGGACCCTACAATGAGCAGTTCTTC. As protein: CASTDRGPYNEQFF.

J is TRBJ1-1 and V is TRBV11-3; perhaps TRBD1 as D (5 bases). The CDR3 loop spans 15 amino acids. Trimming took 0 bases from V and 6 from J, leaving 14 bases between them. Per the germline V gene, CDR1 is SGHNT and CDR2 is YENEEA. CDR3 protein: CASSLDGSGTPEAFF. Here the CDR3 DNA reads TGTGCCAGCAGCTTAGATGGTTCAGGGACCCCTGAAGCTTTCTTT.

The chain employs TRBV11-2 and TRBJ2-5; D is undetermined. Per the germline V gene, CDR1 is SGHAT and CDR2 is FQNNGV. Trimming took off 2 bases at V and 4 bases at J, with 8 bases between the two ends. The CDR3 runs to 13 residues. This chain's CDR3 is CASSLSAGETQYF. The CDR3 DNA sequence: TGTGCCAGCAGCTTATCGGCAGGAGAGACCCAGTACTTC. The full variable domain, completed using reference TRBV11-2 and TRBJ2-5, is EAGVAQSPRYKIIEKRQSVAFWCNPISGHATLYWYQQILGQGPKLLIQFQNNGVVDDSQLPKDRFSAERLKGVDSTLKIQPAKLEDSAVYLCASSLSAGETQYFGPGTRLLVL.

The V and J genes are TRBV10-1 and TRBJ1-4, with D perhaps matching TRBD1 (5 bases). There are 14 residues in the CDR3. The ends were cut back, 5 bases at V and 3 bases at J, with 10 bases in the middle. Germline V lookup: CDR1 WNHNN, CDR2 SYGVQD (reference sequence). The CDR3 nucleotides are TGCGCCAGCAGTACGGGACGACCTAATGAAAAACTGTTTTTT. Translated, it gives CASSTGRPNEKLFF.

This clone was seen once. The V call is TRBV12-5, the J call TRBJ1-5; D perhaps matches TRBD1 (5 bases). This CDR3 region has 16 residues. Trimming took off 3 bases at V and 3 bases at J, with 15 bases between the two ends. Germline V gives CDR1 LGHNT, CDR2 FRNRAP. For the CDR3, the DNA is TGTGCTAGTGGTTTCGTTTCCGGGGGGGACAATCAGCCCCAGCATTTT. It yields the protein CASGFVSGGDNQPQHF.

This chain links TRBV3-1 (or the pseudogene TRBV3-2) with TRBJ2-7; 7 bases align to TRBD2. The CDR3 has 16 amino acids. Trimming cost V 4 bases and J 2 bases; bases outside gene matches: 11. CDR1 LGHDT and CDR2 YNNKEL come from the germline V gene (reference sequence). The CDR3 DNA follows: TGTGCCAGCAGCCTAGATAGCGGGCCACTTACCTACGAGCAGTACTTC. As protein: CASSLDSGPLTYEQYF.

The chain's CDR3 is CASSLDRGPDTQYF. Written as DNA, the CDR3 is TGTGCCAGCAGTTTGGACAGGGGGCCAGATACGCAGTATTTT. V gene TRBV27 combines with J gene TRBJ2-3, with 11 bases lining up with TRBD1. The germline gives CDR1 MNHEY, CDR2 SMNVEV (reference sequence). With V trimmed by 3 bases and J by 4 bases, 0 bases remained unmatched. CDR3 length: 14 residues.

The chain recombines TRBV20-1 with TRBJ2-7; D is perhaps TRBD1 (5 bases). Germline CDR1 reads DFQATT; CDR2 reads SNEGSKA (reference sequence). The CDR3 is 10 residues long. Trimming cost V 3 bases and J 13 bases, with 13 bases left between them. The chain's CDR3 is CSARDIGVYF. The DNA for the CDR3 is TGCAGTGCTAGGGATATAGGGGTTTACTTC.

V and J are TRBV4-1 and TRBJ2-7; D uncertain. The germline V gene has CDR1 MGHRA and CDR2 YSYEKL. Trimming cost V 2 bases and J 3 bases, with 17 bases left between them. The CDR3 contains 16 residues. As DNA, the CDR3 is TGCGCCAGCAGCCAAAACCAAGGTCTTCTCCTCTACGAGCAGTACTTC. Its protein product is CASSQNQGLLLYEQYF.

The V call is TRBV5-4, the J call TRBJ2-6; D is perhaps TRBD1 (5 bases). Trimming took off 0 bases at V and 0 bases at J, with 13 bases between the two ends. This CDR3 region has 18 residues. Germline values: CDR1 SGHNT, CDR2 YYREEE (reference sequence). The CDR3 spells CASSLEPAGYSGANVLTF. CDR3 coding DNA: TGTGCCAGCAGCTTGGAACCGGCAGGGTACTCTGGGGCCAACGTCCTGACTTTC. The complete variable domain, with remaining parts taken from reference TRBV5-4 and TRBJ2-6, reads ETGVTQSPTHLIKTRGQQVTLRCSSQSGHNTVSWYQQALGQGPQFIFQYYREEENGRGNFPPRFSGLQFPNYSSELNVNALELDDSALYLCASSLEPAGYSGANVLTFGAGSRLTVL.